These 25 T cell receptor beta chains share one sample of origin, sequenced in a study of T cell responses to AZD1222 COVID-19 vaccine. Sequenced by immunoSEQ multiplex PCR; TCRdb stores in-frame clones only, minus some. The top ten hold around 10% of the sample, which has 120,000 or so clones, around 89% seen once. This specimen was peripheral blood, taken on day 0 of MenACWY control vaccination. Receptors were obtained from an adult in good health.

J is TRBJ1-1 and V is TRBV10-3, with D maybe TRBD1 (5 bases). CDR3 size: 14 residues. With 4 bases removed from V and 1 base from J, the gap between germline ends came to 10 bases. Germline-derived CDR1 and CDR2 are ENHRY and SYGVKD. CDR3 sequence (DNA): TGTGCCATCAGTGGGAGGGGAGGGAACACTGAAGCTTTCTTT. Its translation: CAISGRGGNTEAFF.

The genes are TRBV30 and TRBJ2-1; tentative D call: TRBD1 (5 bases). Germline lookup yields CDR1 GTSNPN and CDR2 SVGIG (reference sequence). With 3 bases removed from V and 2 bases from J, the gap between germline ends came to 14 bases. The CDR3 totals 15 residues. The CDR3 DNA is TGTGCCTGGAGCAATACAAGGGGTGCCTACAATGAGCAGTTCTTC. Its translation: CAWSNTRGAYNEQFF.

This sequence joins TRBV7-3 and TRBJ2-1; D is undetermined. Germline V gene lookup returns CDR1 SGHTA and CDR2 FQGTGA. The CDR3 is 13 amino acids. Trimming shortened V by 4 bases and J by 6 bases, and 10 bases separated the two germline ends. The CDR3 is CASSSGRTNEQFF. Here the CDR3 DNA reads TGTGCCAGCAGCTCCGGACGGACCAATGAGCAGTTCTTC.

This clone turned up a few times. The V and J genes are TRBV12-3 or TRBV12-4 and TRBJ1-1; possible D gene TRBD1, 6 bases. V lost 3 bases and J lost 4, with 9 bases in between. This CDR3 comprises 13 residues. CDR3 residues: CASSLETGTEAFF. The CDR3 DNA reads TGTGCCAGCAGTTTGGAGACAGGCACTGAAGCTTTCTTT.

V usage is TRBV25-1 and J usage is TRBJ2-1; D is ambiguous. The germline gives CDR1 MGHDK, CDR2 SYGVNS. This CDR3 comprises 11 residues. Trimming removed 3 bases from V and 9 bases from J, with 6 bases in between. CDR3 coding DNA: TGTGCCAGCAGTGATGGCCTTGAGCAGTTCTTC. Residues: CASSDGLEQFF.

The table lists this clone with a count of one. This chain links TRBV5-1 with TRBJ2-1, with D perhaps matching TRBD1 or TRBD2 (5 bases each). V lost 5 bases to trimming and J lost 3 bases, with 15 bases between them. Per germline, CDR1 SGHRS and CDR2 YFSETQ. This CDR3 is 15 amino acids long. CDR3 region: CASRPGTTSYNEQFF. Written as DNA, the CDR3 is TGCGCCAGCAGACCCGGGACCACAAGCTACAATGAGCAGTTCTTC.

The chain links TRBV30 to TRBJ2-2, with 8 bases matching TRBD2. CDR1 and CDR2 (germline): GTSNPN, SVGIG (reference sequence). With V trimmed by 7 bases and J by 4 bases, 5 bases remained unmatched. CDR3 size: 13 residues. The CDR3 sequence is CAFAGLATGELFF. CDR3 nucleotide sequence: TGTGCCTTCGCCGGACTAGCCACCGGGGAGCTGTTTTTT.

CDR3 sequence reads: CASQRTSGNGEQFF. CDR3 sequence (DNA): TGTGCCAGCCAGAGGACTAGCGGGAACGGTGAGCAGTTCTTC. J is TRBJ2-1 and V is TRBV2; 12 bases are shared with TRBD2. V shed 8 bases, J shed 9 bases, and the junction held 8 bases outside the gene matches. CDR1 and CDR2 from the germline V gene are SNHLY and FYNNEI. There are 14 residues in the CDR3.

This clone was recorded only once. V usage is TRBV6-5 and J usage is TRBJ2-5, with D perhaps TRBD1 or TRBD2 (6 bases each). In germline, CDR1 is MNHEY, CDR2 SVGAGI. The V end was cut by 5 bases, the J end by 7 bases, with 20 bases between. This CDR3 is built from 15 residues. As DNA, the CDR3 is TGTGCCAGCAGTATTCTCGAAGGGGGGTTAGGGACCCAGTACTTC. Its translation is CASSILEGGLGTQYF.

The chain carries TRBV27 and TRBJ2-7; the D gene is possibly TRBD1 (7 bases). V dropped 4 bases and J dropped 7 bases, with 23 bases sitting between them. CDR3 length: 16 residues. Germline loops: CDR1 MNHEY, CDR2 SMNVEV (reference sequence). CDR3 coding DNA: TGTGCCAGCAGTTCGACAGGGCCCGCCGGGGGCGGGGAGCAGTACTTC. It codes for CASSSTGPAGGGEQYF.

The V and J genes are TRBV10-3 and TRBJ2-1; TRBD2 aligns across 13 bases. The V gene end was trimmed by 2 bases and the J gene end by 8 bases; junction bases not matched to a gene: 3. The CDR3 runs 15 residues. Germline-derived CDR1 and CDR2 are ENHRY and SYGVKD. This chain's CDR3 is CAISETSGRVHEQFF. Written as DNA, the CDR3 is TGTGCCATCAGTGAGACTAGCGGGAGGGTACATGAGCAGTTCTTC.

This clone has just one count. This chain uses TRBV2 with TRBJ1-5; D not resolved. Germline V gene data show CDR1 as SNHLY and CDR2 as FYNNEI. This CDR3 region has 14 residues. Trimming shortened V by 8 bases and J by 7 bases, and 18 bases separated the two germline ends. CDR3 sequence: CASLKGEGKQPQHF. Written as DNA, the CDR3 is TGTGCCAGCCTCAAGGGAGAAGGGAAACAGCCCCAGCATTTT.

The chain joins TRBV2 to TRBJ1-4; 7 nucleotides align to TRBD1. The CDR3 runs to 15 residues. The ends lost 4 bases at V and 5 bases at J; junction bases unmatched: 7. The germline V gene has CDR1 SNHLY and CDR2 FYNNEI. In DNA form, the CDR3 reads TGTGCCAGCAGTGGACAGGGCGGAGAGAATGAAAAACTGTTTTTT. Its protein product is CASSGQGGENEKLFF.

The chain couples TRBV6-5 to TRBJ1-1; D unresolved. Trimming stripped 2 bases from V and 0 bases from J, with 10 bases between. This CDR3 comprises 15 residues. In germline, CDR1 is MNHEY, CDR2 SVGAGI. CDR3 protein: CASSYSRNMNTEAFF. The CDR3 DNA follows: TGTGCCAGCAGTTACAGCCGGAACATGAACACTGAAGCTTTCTTT.

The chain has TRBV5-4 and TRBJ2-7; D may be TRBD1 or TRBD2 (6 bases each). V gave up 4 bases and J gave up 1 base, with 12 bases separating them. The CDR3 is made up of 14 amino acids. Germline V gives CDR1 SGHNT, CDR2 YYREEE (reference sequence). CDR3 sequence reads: CASSPEGGSYEQYF. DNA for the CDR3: TGTGCCAGCAGCCCGGAGGGGGGATCCTACGAGCAGTACTTC.

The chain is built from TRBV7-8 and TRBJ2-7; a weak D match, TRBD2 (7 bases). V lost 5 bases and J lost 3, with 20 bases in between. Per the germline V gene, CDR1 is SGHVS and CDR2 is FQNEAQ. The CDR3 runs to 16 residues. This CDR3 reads CASSPRGAPYFYEQYF. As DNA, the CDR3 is TGTGCCAGCAGCCCCCGGGGGGCCCCTTACTTCTACGAGCAGTACTTC.

Here the CDR3 DNA reads TGTGCCAGCAGCTTGACTAGTGGCTCCAAAACCAGCGATGAGCAGTTCTTC. This gives the protein CASSLTSGSKTSDEQFF. The chain combines TRBV5-8 with TRBJ2-1; D might be TRBD2 (5 bases). The CDR3 loop spans 17 amino acids. V lost 1 base and J 8 bases, leaving 22 bases between the germline ends. Germline CDR1 and CDR2: SGHTS and YDEGEE. Full variable domain (remainder filled in from reference TRBV5-8 and TRBJ2-1): EAGVTQSPTHLIKTRGQQATLRCSPISGHTSVYWYQQALGLGLQFLLWYDEGEERNRGNFPPRFSGRQFPNYSSELNVNALELEDSALYLCASSLTSGSKTSDEQFFGPGTRLTVL.

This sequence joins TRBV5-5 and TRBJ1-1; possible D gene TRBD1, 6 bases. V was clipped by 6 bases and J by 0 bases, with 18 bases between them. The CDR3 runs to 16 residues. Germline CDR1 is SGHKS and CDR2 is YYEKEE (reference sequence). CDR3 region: CASTERGGTLNTEAFF. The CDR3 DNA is TGTGCCAGCACCGAAAGGGGGGGGACGTTGAACACTGAAGCTTTCTTT.

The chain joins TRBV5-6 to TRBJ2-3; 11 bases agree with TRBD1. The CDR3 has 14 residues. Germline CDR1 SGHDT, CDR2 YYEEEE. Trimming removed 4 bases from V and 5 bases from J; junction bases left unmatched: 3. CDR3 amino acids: CASSLGQGGDTQYF. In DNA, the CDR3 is TGTGCCAGCAGCCTGGGACAGGGGGGAGATACGCAGTATTTT.

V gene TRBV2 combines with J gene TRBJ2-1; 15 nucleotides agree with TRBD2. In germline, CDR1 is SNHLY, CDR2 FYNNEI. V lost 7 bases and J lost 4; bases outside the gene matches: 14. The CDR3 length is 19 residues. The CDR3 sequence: CASNSGLAGGHFRYNEQFF. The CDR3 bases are TGTGCCAGCAATTCGGGACTAGCGGGAGGTCATTTTAGGTACAATGAGCAGTTCTTC.

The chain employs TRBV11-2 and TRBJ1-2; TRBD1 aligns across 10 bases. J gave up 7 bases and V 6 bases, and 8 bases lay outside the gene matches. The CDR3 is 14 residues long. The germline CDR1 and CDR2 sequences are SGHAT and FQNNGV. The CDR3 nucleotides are TGTGCCAGCAGACGGGGACAGGGGTTTGGTGGCTACACCTTC. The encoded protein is CASRRGQGFGGYTF.

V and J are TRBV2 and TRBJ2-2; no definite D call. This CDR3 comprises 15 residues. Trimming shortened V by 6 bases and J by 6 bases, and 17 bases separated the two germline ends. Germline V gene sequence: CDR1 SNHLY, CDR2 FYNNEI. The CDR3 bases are TGTGCCAGCAGGGCGGTGACCCAAGGTGCCGGGGAGCTGTTTTTT. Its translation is CASRAVTQGAGELFF.

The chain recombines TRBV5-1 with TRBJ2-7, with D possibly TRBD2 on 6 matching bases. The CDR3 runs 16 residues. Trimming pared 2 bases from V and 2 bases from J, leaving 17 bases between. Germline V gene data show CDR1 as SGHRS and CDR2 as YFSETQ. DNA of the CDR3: TGCGCCAGCAGCTTAGCGGGCGTAGGGTTTACCTACGAGCAGTACTTC. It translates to CASSLAGVGFTYEQYF.

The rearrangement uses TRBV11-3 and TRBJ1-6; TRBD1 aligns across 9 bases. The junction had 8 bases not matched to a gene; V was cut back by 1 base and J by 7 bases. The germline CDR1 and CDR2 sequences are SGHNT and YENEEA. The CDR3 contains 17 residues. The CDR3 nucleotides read TGTGCCAGCAGCTTAGCCCCTGGGACAGGGCTAAATTCACCCCTCCACTTT. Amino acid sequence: CASSLAPGTGLNSPLHF.

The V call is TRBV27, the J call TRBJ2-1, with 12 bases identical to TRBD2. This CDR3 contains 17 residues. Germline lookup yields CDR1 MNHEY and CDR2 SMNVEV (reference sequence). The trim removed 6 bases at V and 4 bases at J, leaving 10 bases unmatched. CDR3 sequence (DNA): TGTGCCAGCAGCATCACGGTGGGGACTAGCGGGTACAATGAGCAGTTCTTC. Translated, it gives CASSITVGTSGYNEQFF.